The next 21 T cell receptor beta chains were all read from a single sample in a study of T-cell memory formation after mild COVID-19. TCRdb called the 5' RACE reads again in MiXCR, with one record for every CDR3 protein. The top ten clones hold roughly 2.1% of a sample with 150,000 to 200,000 distinct CDR3 sequences, 16% of them seen once. Sequencing input: PBMCs or a T cell subset sorted from them (not recorded which). The receptor set was obtained from an adult woman who had mild COVID-19 (a few samples of this study predate the infection). Cell type and time point are not known.

This clonotype was detected a few times. The chain has TRBV5-5 and TRBJ1-1; D remains ambiguous. This CDR3 spans 15 amino acids. V lost 1 base, J lost 1 base, and 11 bases lay in between. From germline, CDR1 is SGHKS and CDR2 YYEKEE (reference sequence). CDR3 amino acids: CASSLSGSWNTEAFF. The CDR3, as DNA: TGTGCCAGCAGCTTGTCGGGGAGTTGGAACACTGAAGCTTTCTTT.

Of note for this clonotype: A read error may produce the germline difference seen at one junction end. V usage is TRBV10-3 and J usage is TRBJ1-2; D is ambiguous. This CDR3 is built from 13 residues. Germline CDR1 and CDR2: ENHRY and SYGVKD. CDR3 sequence (DNA): TGTGCCATCAGTCAGTCAGCTAACTATGGCTACACCTTC. It yields the protein CAISQSANYGYTF.

This clonotype was found a few times. The chain links TRBV6-1 to TRBJ1-2; 9 nucleotides agree with TRBD1. This CDR3 contains 16 residues. Germline CDR1 and CDR2: MNHNS and SASEGT. The J segment lost 7 bases and the V segment lost 6 bases, leaving 15 bases of the junction unmatched. In DNA, the CDR3 is TGTGCCAGCAGATCCGGACAGGGGAAGGGTGGCAGTGGCTACACCTTC. This codes for CASRSGQGKGGSGYTF.

Ten or more counts support this clonotype. Compared with germline, one end of the junction differs, possibly owing to a read error. V usage is TRBV5-1 and J usage is TRBJ2-7; TRBD1 matches at 9 bases. The germline CDR1 and CDR2 sequences are SGHRS and YFSETQ. The CDR3 runs 14 residues. This chain's CDR3 is CASSLSGLGTGLFF. DNA for the CDR3: TGCGCCAGCAGCTTGTCAGGACTAGGGACAGGGCTTTTCTTC.

The chain has TRBV2 and TRBJ2-5, with no clear D. This CDR3 comprises 10 residues. Germline V gives CDR1 SNHLY, CDR2 FYNNEI. V shed 6 bases and J shed 3 bases, with 2 bases lying between them. The chain's CDR3 is CASRKETQYF. In DNA form, the CDR3 reads TGTGCCAGCAGGAAAGAGACCCAGTACTTC.

The chain couples TRBV3-1 to TRBJ2-2; D is uncertain. This CDR3 comprises 12 residues. Trimming took off 1 base at V and 7 bases at J, with 4 bases between the two ends. Germline loops: CDR1 LGHDT, CDR2 YNNKEL (reference sequence). For the CDR3, the DNA is TGTGCCAGCAGCCAAGTGAGCGGGGAGCTGTTTTTT. The encoded protein is CASSQVSGELFF.

The CDR3 nucleotides read TGCGCCAGCAGCCCGCGGGACGGAAATTCACCCCTCCACTTT. Protein product: CASSPRDGNSPLHF. This chain connects TRBV5-1 to TRBJ1-6; D possibly corresponds to TRBD1 (5 bases). The V gene's germline CDR1 is SGHRS and CDR2 YFSETQ. The CDR3 spans 14 residues. The V and J ends lost 4 bases and 7 bases respectively, with 12 bases between them.

The gene calls are TRBV18 and TRBJ1-2, with 8 bases that match TRBD1. This CDR3 region has 14 residues. CDR1 KGHSH and CDR2 LQKENI come from the germline V gene. Trimming cost V 4 bases and J 3 bases; bases outside gene matches: 4. CDR3 loop: CASSLGQVYYGYTF. In nucleotides, the CDR3 is TGTGCCAGCTCACTGGGACAGGTATACTATGGCTACACCTTC.

Ten or more counts support this clonotype. This chain joins TRBV11-1 and TRBJ2-3; 8 bases match TRBD1. CDR3 length: 14 residues. Germline CDR1 and CDR2: SGHAT and FQDESV (reference sequence). The V gene end was trimmed by 6 bases and the J gene end by 3 bases; junction bases not matched to a gene: 5. The CDR3: CASRGQGGTDTQYF. CDR3 in DNA: TGTGCCAGCAGAGGACAGGGTGGGACAGATACGCAGTATTTT.

This clonotype was seen more than once but under ten times. The chain couples TRBV9 to TRBJ2-3; 9 nucleotides align to TRBD1. V lost 3 bases and J lost 0; bases outside the gene matches: 2. Germline V CDR1 and CDR2: SGDLS, YYNGEE. The length of the CDR3 is 15 residues. CDR3 nucleotides: TGTGCCAGCAGCGGGACAGGGGCCAGCACAGATACGCAGTATTTT. Its translation is CASSGTGASTDTQYF.

This clonotype has just a few counts. The chain links TRBV5-1 to TRBJ2-1; D perhaps matches TRBD2 (7 bases). V lost 4 bases and J 9 bases, leaving 26 bases between the germline ends. This CDR3 has 17 residues. CDR1 is SGHRS and CDR2 is YFSETQ in the germline V gene. CDR3 region: CASSPFVVGGGVREQFF. The CDR3 DNA reads as TGCGCCAGCAGCCCATTTGTAGTGGGAGGGGGGGTACGTGAGCAGTTCTTC.

The chain links TRBV20-1 to TRBJ2-1; weak D call: TRBD1 (6 bases). V dropped 4 bases and J dropped 0 bases, with 16 bases sitting between them. Germline values: CDR1 DFQATT, CDR2 SNEGSKA (reference sequence). The CDR3 is 16 amino acids. The CDR3, as DNA: TGCAGTGCTACCGAAGGGGGAACAAGCTCCTACAATGAGCAGTTCTTC. Amino acids: CSATEGGTSSYNEQFF.

This clonotype was recorded a few times. The chain employs TRBV12-3 or TRBV12-4 and TRBJ2-1; 9 bases are a match to TRBD2. V lost 5 bases and J lost 5; bases outside the gene matches: 4. The CDR3 is 14 amino acids. The CDR3: CASSQGLANNEQFF. The DNA for the CDR3 is TGTGCCAGCAGTCAAGGACTAGCGAACAATGAGCAGTTCTTC.

A few counts support this clonotype. J is TRBJ2-5 and V is TRBV7-8, with 9 bases matching TRBD2. The CDR3 has 17 residues. Germline V lookup: CDR1 SGHVS, CDR2 FQNEAQ. V dropped 6 bases and J dropped 2; count of bases not matched to a gene: 13. The CDR3 DNA follows: TGTGCCAGCAGACCGTTTGCCGGGACTAGCACACAAGAGACCCAGTACTTC. This codes for CASRPFAGTSTQETQYF.

This clonotype was seen more than once but under ten times. The CDR3 nucleotides read TGCAGTGCTAGCCAGGGACAGTTAGGCTACACCTTC. The encoded protein is CSASQGQLGYTF. The chain joins TRBV20-1 to TRBJ1-2; 7 bases line up with TRBD1. The V segment lost 3 bases and the J segment 8 bases; nucleotides outside the gene matches: 6. Per the germline V gene, CDR1 is DFQATT and CDR2 is SNEGSKA (reference sequence). The CDR3 is 12 amino acids.

The chain is built from TRBV4-2 and TRBJ2-2, with 11 bases matching TRBD2. There are 17 residues in the CDR3. Trimming cost V 0 bases and J 6 bases; bases outside gene matches: 6. CDR1 and CDR2 (germline): LGHNA, YNFKEQ. CDR3 sequence (DNA): TGTGCCAGCAGCCAAGATCGAGTAGCGGGAGGGGCCGGGGAGCTGTTTTTT. It yields the protein CASSQDRVAGGAGELFF.

This clonotype has ten or more counts. This chain connects TRBV7-3 to TRBJ2-1; 8 bases are shared with TRBD1. The CDR3 contains 13 residues. With V trimmed by 4 bases and J by 8 bases, 4 bases remained unmatched. The germline gives CDR1 SGHTA, CDR2 FQGTGA. The CDR3 sequence is CASSYNRGDEQFF. The CDR3 DNA reads as TGTGCCAGCAGCTACAACAGGGGGGATGAGCAGTTCTTC.

The rearrangement uses TRBV7-2 and TRBJ2-5, with TRBD1 as a possible D gene (6 bases). The CDR3 is made up of 15 amino acids. V shed 0 bases and J shed 4 bases, with 12 bases lying between them. Per germline, CDR1 SGHTA and CDR2 FQGNSA. The CDR3 nucleotides are TGTGCCAGCAGCTTAGCATACAGGGCCGGAGAGACCCAGTACTTC. It yields the protein CASSLAYRAGETQYF.

This clonotype was observed a handful of times. The chain couples TRBV25-1 to TRBJ2-7; D possibly corresponds to TRBD2 (5 bases). The V gene's germline CDR1 is MGHDK and CDR2 SYGVNS. Deletions cut 4 bases from V and 1 base from J, with 11 bases between. CDR3 length: 14 amino acids. CDR3 loop: CASSGGPSSYEQYF. The DNA of the CDR3 is TGTGCCAGCAGTGGAGGGCCCTCATCCTACGAGCAGTACTTC.

The chain is built from TRBV4-2 and TRBJ2-7; D may be TRBD2 (7 bases). The CDR3 contains 16 residues. The V gene lost 0 bases and the J gene lost 2 bases, with 14 bases spanning the gap. CDR1 and CDR2 (germline): LGHNA, YNFKEQ. The CDR3 reads CASSQDGGGLPYEQYF. The CDR3 DNA reads TGTGCCAGCAGCCAAGATGGGGGGGGCCTTCCCTACGAGCAGTACTTC.

This clonotype was counted a few times. The chain employs TRBV10-3 and TRBJ2-1, with D maybe TRBD2 (5 bases). Germline CDR1 reads ENHRY; CDR2 reads SYGVKD. The CDR3 sequence is 17 residues long. V was cut by 3 bases and J by 4 bases, with 19 bases left in between. Here the CDR3 DNA reads TGTGCCATCAGTGATCTGAGCGGCGTGGGTACATACAATGAGCAGTTCTTC. Protein: CAISDLSGVGTYNEQFF.